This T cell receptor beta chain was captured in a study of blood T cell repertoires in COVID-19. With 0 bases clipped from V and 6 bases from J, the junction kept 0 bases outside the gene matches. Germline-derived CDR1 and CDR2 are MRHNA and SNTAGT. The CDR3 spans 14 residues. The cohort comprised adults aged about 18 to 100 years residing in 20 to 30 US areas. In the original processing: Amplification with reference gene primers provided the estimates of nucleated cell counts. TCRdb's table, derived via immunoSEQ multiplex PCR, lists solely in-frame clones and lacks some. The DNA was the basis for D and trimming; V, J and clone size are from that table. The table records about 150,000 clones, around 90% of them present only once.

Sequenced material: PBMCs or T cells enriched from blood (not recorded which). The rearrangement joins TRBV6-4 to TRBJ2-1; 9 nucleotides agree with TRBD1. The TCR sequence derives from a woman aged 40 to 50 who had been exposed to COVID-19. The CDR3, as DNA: TGTGCCAGCAGTGACTCGACAGGGGGCAATGAGCAGTTCTTC. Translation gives CASSDSTGGNEQFF.